Listed here is a single T cell receptor (beta chain). These data come from a study of blood T cell repertoires in COVID-19. Background on the study: The United States, Italy and Spain provided the acute and convalescent COVID-19 samples.

Only in-frame clones appear in the TCRdb table, and some are missing; sequencing was by immunoSEQ multiplex PCR. The sample includes some 89,000 clones, about 92% of them seen just once. Input material: peripheral blood. This receptor was identified in a man aged 50 to 59 with acute or convalescent COVID-19.

The CDR3 is CASSPPEGRETQYF. CDR3 DNA sequence: TGTGCCAGCTCACCACCGGAGGGGCGGGAGACCCAGTACTTC. The rearrangement joins TRBV18 to TRBJ2-5; tentatively, D is TRBD2 (6 bases). V lost 0 bases and J lost 5, with 10 bases in between. The CDR3 has 14 amino acids. Germline assignment: CDR1 KGHSH and CDR2 LQKENI.